Each of the 10 T cell receptor beta chains below was sequenced from the same sample in a study of a mutant IDH1 vaccine in newly diagnosed glioma. Time point denoted: week 23, last vaccination. In every dose of vaccine, 300 ug of mutant IDH1 20-mer peptide was given alongside topical imiquimod. Clones were read by immunoSEQ multiplex PCR, and TCRdb kept only the in-frame ones, dropping some. The profile shows tens of thousands of clones, 81% of them singletons. The antigens of these receptors remain unknown. The sequencing used PBMCs, collected from a glioma patient whose treatment included an IDH1 peptide vaccine. Receptors originate from a woman aged 40 to 50 with glioma. Some clones in this sample may be carry-over from other donors' samples.

This clone was observed a few times. This chain connects TRBV4-1 to TRBJ1-1; D uncertain. The length of the CDR3 is 11 residues. Trimming took off 1 base at V and 10 bases at J, with 7 bases between the two ends. Per germline, CDR1 MGHRA and CDR2 YSYEKL. The CDR3 coding sequence is TGCGCCAGCAGCCAAGGGCCCGGAGCTTTCTTT. Residues: CASSQGPGAFF.

This clone was picked up one time. V and J are TRBV2 and TRBJ1-5, with a weak D call TRBD1 (6 bases). Germline CDR1 reads SNHLY; CDR2 reads FYNNEI. The germline V and J ends were trimmed by 7 bases and 3 bases, with 10 bases remaining between them. The CDR3 runs 13 residues. In DNA, the CDR3 is TGTGCCAGCACCGGACAGTACAATCAGCCCCAGCATTTT. It is translated as CASTGQYNQPQHF. The variable domain in full, with the rest retrieved from reference TRBV2 and TRBJ1-5, is EPEVTQTPSHQVTQMGQEVILRCVPISNHLYFYWYRQILGQKVEFLVSFYNNEISEKSEIFDDQFSVERPDGSNFTLKIRSTKLEDSAMYFCASTGQYNQPQHFGDGTRLSIL.

The chain is built from TRBV2 and TRBJ1-5; TRBD1 matches 8 bases. CDR3 length: 14 residues. Per germline, CDR1 SNHLY and CDR2 FYNNEI. The trim removed 10 bases at V and 3 bases at J, leaving 8 bases unmatched. The CDR3 is CAIDRGFDNQPQHF. The CDR3 bases are TGTGCCATCGACAGGGGTTTTGACAATCAGCCCCAGCATTTT.

The V call is TRBV18, the J call TRBJ2-6, with D tentatively TRBD1 (5 bases). This CDR3 is 18 amino acids long. V shed 4 bases and J shed 0 bases, with 16 bases lying between them. Germline loops: CDR1 KGHSH, CDR2 LQKENI. CDR3 coding DNA: TGTGCCAGCTCACTGGACCGACAGCCTACCTCTGGGGCCAACGTCCTGACTTTC. Amino acids: CASSLDRQPTSGANVLTF.

The chain uses TRBV27 and TRBJ1-6; D ambiguous. Trimming removed 0 bases from V and 9 bases from J, with 9 bases in between. CDR3 length equals 14 residues. Germline V gene data show CDR1 as MNHEY and CDR2 as SMNVEV (reference sequence). The CDR3 spells CASSLSSPGSPLHF. In DNA form, the CDR3 reads TGTGCCAGCAGTTTATCCTCCCCGGGTTCACCCCTCCACTTT.

This clone was recorded once. V gene TRBV7-9 combines with J gene TRBJ2-3; tentatively, D is TRBD2 (7 bases). Trimming pared 1 base from V and 2 bases from J, leaving 10 bases between. Looked up from germline, CDR1 is SEHNR and CDR2 is FQNEAQ (reference sequence). The CDR3 is made up of 15 amino acids. CDR3 protein: CASSLGGGDTDTQYF. The CDR3 bases are TGTGCCAGCAGCTTAGGGGGGGGCGACACAGATACGCAGTATTTT.

The rearrangement joins TRBV7-2 to TRBJ1-6, with 8 bases that match TRBD1. The germline V gene encodes CDR1 SGHTA and CDR2 FQGNSA. V lost 5 bases to trimming and J lost 8 bases; unmatched junction nucleotides: 8. This CDR3 comprises 15 residues. The CDR3 coding sequence is TGTGCCAGCAGCCTGAGGACAGGGAGAGATTCACCCCTCCACTTT. This sequence encodes CASSLRTGRDSPLHF.

The V gene is TRBV5-1, the J gene TRBJ2-5, with 8 bases identical to TRBD1. The J segment lost 4 bases and the V segment lost 2 bases, leaving 4 bases of the junction unmatched. The CDR3 is made up of 14 amino acids. Per the germline V gene, CDR1 is SGHRS and CDR2 is YFSETQ. DNA for the CDR3: TGCGCCAGCAGCTTTCGACAGGGGAGAGAGACCCAGTACTTC. Translation gives CASSFRQGRETQYF.

V usage is TRBV5-1 and J usage is TRBJ2-2, with D uncertain. Germline V gene lookup returns CDR1 SGHRS and CDR2 YFSETQ. V dropped 4 bases and J dropped 4 bases, with 11 bases sitting between them. This CDR3 spans 14 amino acids. CDR3 region: CASSIDGPTGELFF. The CDR3, as DNA: TGCGCCAGCAGCATCGACGGCCCCACCGGGGAGCTGTTTTTT.

The chain links TRBV9 to TRBJ2-1; tentatively, D is TRBD2 (6 bases). The CDR3 extends over 14 amino acids. Germline CDR1 reads SGDLS; CDR2 reads YYNGEE. The V and J ends lost 4 bases and 3 bases respectively, with 11 bases between them. The CDR3 region has the DNA TGTGCCAGCAGCCCATGGGGGGTCTACAATGAGCAGTTCTTC. Protein sequence: CASSPWGVYNEQFF.